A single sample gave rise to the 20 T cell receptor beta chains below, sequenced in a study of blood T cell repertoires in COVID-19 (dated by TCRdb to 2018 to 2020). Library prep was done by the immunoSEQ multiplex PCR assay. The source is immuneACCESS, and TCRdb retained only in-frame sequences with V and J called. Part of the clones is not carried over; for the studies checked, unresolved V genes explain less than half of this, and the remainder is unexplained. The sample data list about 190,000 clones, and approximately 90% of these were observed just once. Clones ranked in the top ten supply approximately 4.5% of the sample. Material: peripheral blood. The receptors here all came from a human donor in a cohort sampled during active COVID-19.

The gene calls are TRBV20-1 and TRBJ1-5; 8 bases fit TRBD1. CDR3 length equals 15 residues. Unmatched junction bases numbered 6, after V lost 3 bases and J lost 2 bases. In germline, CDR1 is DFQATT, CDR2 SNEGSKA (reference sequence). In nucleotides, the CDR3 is TGCAGTGCTAGTAGAGGACAGGGAGGCAATCAGCCCCAGCATTTT. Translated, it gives CSASRGQGGNQPQHF.

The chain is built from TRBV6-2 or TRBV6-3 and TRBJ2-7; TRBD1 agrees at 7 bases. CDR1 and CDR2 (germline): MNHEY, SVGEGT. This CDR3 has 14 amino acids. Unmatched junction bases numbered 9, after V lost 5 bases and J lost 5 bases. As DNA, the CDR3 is TGTGCCAGCAGTCCCACAGGGGTTTGGGACGAGCAGTACTTC. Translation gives CASSPTGVWDEQYF.

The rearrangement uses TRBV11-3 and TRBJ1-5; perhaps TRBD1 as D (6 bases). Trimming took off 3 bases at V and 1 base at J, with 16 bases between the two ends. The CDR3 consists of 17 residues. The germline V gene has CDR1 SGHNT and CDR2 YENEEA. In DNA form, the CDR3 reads TGTGCCAGCAGCTTGGTGACAGGCTTCTTCAGCAATCAGCCCCAGCATTTT. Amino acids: CASSLVTGFFSNQPQHF.

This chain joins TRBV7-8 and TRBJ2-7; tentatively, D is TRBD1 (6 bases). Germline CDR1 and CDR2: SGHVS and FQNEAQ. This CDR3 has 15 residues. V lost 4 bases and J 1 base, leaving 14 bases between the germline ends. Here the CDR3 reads CASSSSSGVSYEQYF. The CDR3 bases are TGTGCCAGCAGCTCATCGTCAGGGGTATCCTACGAGCAGTACTTC. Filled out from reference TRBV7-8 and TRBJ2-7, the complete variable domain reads GAGVSQSPRYKVAKRGQDVALRCDPISGHVSLFWYQQALGQGPEFLTYFQNEAQLDKSGLPSDRFFAERPEGSVSTLKIQRTQQEDSAVYLCASSSSSGVSYEQYFGPGTRLTVT.

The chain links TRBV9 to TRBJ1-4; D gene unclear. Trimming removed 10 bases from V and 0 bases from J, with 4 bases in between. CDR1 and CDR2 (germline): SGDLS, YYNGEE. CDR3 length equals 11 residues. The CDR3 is CARSTNEKLFF. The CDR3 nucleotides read TGTGCCCGTTCAACTAATGAAAAACTGTTTTTT.

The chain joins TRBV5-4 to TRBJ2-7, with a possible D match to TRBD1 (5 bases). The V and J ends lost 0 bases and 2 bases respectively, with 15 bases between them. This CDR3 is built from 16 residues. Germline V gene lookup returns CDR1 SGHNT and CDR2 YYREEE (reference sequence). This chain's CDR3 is CASSLVIGRATYEQYF. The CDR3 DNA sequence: TGTGCCAGCAGCTTGGTTATTGGCAGGGCGACCTACGAGCAGTACTTC.

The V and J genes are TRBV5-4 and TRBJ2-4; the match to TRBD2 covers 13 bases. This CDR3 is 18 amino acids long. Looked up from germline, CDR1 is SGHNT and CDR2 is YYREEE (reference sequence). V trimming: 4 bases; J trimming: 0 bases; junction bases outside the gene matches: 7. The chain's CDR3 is CASSVGLAGARAKNIQYF. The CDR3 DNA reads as TGTGCCAGCAGCGTAGGACTAGCGGGGGCAAGAGCCAAAAACATTCAGTACTTC.

CDR3 coding DNA: TGTGCCAGTAACATGATTGGCGGGACTAACTATGGCTACACCTTC. Translation: CASNMIGGTNYGYTF. The genes are TRBV19 and TRBJ1-2; D call uncertain. From germline, CDR1 is LNHDA and CDR2 SQIVND (reference sequence). CDR3 length equals 15 residues. V was shortened by 7 bases and J by 0 bases, with 15 bases between the two germline ends.

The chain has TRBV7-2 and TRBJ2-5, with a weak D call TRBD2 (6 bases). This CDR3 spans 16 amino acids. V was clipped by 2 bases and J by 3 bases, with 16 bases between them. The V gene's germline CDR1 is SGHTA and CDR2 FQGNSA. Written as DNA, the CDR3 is TGTGCCAGCAGCTTAAGGCCGGGACTGGGGGAAGAGACCCAGTACTTC. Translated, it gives CASSLRPGLGEETQYF.

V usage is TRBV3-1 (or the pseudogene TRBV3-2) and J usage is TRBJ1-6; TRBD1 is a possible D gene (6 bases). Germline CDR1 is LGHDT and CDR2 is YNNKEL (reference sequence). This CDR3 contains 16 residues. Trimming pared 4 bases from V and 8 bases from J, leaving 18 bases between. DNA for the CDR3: TGTGCCAGCAGCCCGGATCAGGGGTACACGGATTCACCCCTCCACTTT. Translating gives CASSPDQGYTDSPLHF.

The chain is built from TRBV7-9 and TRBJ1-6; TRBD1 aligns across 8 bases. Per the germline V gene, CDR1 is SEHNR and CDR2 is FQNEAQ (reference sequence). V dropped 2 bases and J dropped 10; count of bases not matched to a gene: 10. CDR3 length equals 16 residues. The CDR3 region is CASSLSSGAGGSPLHF. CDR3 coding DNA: TGTGCCAGCAGCTTATCGTCGGGAGCAGGGGGCTCACCCCTCCACTTT. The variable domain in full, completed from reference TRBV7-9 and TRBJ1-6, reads DTGVSQNPRHKITKRGQNVTFRCDPISEHNRLYWYRQTLGQGPEFLTYFQNEAQLEKSRLLSDRFSAERPKGSFSTLEIQRTEQGDSAMYLCASSLSSGAGGSPLHFGNGTRLTVT.

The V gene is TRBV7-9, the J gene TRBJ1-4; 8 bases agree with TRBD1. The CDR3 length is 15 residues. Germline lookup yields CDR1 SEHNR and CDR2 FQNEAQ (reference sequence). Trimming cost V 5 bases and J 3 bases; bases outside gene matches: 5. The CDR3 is CASSLQGASNEKLFF. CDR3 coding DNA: TGTGCCAGCAGCCTCCAGGGGGCTTCTAATGAAAAACTGTTTTTT.

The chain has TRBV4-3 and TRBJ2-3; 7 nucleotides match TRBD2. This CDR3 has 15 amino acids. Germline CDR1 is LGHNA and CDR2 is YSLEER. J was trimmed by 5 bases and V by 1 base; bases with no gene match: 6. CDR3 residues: CASSQGARGIDTQYF. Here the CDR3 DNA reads TGCGCCAGCAGCCAAGGCGCGCGGGGGATAGATACGCAGTATTTT.

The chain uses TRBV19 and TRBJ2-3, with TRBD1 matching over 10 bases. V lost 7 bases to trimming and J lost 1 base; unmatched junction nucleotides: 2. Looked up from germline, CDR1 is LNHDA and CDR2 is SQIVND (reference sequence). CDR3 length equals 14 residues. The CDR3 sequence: CASNDRGRTDTQYF. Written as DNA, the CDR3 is TGTGCCAGTAACGACAGGGGGCGCACAGATACGCAGTATTTT. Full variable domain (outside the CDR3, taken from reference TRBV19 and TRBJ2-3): DGGITQSPKYLFRKEGQNVTLSCEQNLNHDAMYWYRQDPGQGLRLIYYSQIVNDFQKGDIAEGYSVSREKKESFPLTVTSAQKNPTAFYLCASNDRGRTDTQYFGPGTRLTVL.

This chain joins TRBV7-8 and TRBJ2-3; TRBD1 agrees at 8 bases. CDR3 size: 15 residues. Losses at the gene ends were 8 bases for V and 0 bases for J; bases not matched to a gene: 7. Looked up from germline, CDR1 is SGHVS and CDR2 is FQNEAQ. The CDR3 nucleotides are TGTGCCAGCCTGCAGGGGGCCGCGAGCACAGATACGCAGTATTTT. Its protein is CASLQGAASTDTQYF.

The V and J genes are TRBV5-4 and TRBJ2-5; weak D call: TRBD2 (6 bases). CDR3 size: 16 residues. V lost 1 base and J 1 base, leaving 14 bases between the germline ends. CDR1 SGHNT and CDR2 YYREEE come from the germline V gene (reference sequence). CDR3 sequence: CASSLPGAGSQETQYF. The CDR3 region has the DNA TGTGCCAGCAGCTTGCCTGGGGCGGGGAGCCAAGAGACCCAGTACTTC. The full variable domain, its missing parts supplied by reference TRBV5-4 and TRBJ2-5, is ETGVTQSPTHLIKTRGQQVTLRCSSQSGHNTVSWYQQALGQGPQFIFQYYREEENGRGNFPPRFSGLQFPNYSSELNVNALELDDSALYLCASSLPGAGSQETQYFGPGTRLLVL.

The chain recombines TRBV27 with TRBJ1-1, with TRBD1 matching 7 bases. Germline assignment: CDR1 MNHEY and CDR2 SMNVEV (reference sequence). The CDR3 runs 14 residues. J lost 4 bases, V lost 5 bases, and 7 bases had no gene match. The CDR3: CASSRQGGPTEAFF. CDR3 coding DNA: TGTGCCAGCAGTAGACAGGGCGGTCCCACTGAAGCTTTCTTT.

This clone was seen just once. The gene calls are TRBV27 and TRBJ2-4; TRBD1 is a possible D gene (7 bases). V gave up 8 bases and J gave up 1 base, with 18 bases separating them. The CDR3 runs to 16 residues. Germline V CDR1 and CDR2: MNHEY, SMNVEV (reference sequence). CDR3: CASSSRGAGAKNIQYF. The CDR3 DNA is TGTGCCAGCTCATCCAGGGGGGCGGGCGCCAAAAACATTCAGTACTTC.

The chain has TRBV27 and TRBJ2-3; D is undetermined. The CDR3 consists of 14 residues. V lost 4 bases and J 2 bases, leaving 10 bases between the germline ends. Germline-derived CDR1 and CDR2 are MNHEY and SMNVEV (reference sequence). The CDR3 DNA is TGTGCCAGCAGTTATCGACACAACACAGATACGCAGTATTTT. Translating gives CASSYRHNTDTQYF.

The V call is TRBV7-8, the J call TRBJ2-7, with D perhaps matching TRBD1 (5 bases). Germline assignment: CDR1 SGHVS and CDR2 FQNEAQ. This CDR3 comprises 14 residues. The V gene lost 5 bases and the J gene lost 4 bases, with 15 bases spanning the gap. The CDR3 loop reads CASSMTETEYEQYF. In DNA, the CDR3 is TGTGCCAGCAGCATGACAGAGACGGAGTACGAGCAGTACTTC.